This TCR beta chain was found in a study of blood T cell repertoires in COVID-19. Study context: Some COVID-19 samples were acute and others convalescent; all came from the United States, Italy and Spain.

CDR1 is SGHKS and CDR2 is YYEKEE in the germline V gene (reference sequence). The CDR3 contains 14 residues. V gave up 7 bases and J gave up 6 bases; unmatched junction bases: 6. In the source study's methods: Estimates of nucleated cell counts were drawn from the amplification of reference gene primers. Sequencing was performed with immunoSEQ multiplex PCR; in TCRdb, only in-frame clones are kept and a portion is missing. The DNA was the basis for D and trimming; V, J and clone size are from that table. Found here are approximately 63,000 clones, roughly three quarters of them singletons; the top ten hold about 50%.

This rearrangement joins TRBV5-5 to TRBJ1-4; 10 bases are a match to TRBD1. Sequencing was carried out using peripheral blood. This TCR was sampled from a woman older than 75 with acute or convalescent COVID-19. The CDR3 coding sequence is TGTGCCAGCCACCGGACAGGGGGAGATGAAAAACTGTTTTTT. Its protein is CASHRTGGDEKLFF.